This T cell receptor beta chain was captured in a study of identical twins. This clonotype appeared a few times. Its specificity is not known. General observations from the study: Insertions were fewer in abundant cord blood beta clonotypes, whereas memory repertoires showed none of this pattern. Twin-shared out-of-frame alpha sequences showed excess low generation probability. Among monozygotic twins, out-of-frame TCR alpha sharing exceeded what models predicted.

Among all donors, each was a healthy Caucasian. The CDR3 contains 17 residues. The V gene's germline CDR1 is SGHTA and CDR2 FQGTGA. Deletions cut 0 bases from V and 1 base from J, with 12 bases between. Each CDR3 protein is one row after TCRdb ran MiXCR on the 5' RACE reads. Here the sample spans around 570,000 distinct CDR3 sequences, approximately 9.6% being singletons. These data were likewise used in another study, on yellow fever vaccine responses in identical twins.

The sequenced material came from PBMCs. The TCR originated in a woman under 30 in good health. The chain uses TRBV7-3 and TRBJ2-2; D gene uncertain. The CDR3 region is CASSLTSTRRNTGELFF. The CDR3 nucleotides are TGTGCCAGCAGCTTAACGTCTACGAGACGGAACACCGGGGAGCTGTTTTTT.